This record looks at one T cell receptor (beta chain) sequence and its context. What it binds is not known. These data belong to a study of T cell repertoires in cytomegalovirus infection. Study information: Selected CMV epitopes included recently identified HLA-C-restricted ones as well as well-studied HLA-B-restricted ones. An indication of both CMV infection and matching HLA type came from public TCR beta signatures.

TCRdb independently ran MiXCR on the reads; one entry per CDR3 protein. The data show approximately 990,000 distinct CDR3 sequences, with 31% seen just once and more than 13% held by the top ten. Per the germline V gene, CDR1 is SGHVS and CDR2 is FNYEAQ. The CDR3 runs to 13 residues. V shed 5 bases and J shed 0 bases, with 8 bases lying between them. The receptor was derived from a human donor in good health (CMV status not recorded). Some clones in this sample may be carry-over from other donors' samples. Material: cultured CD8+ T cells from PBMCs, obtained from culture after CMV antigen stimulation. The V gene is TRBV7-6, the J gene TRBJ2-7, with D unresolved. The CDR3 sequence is CASSPPSSYEQYV. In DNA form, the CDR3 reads TGTGCCAGCAGCCCCCCCAGCTCCTACGAGCAGTACGTC.